This T cell receptor (beta chain) was recorded in a study of cytomegalovirus exposure and HLA in healthy donors. Overall study findings and caveats: The finding came from a later analysis; first-cohort TCR clusters tended to co-occur in the approximately 120 validation repertoires. Fewer than 200 TCR beta chains were listed as cytomegalovirus-associated. Rarity marked most TCR sequences, yet some public TCRs occurred in many donors.

The protocol was immunoSEQ multiplex PCR, while the TCRdb copy is restricted to in-frame clones and leaves out a portion. The table includes over 45,000 clones, around nine tenths detected once. In this sample, this clone turned up once. Its antigen remains unknown. The material sequenced was PBMCs. The source of this sequence is a man between 18 and 35 years old in good health and CMV-seronegative.

The CDR3 loop reads CASSLGSLYEQYF. The CDR3 DNA reads as TGTGCCAGCAGCTTAGGGAGCCTTTACGAGCAGTACTTC. V and J are TRBV7-8 and TRBJ2-7; D gene unclear. The CDR3 sequence is 13 residues long. Germline loops: CDR1 SGHVS, CDR2 FQNEAQ. Trimming removed 1 base at V and 4 bases at J, with 8 bases between. The full variable domain, rest sourced from reference TRBV7-8 and TRBJ2-7, is GAGVSQSPRYKVAKRGQDVALRCDPISGHVSLFWYQQALGQGPEFLTYFQNEAQLDKSGLPSDRFFAERPEGSVSTLKIQRTQQEDSAVYLCASSLGSLYEQYFGPGTRLTVT.